The following is a TCR beta chain sequence with its context. Germline trimming cut 6 bases from V and 6 bases from J; bases unmatched to any gene: 11. The CDR3 totals 15 residues. From germline, CDR1 is DFQATT and CDR2 SNEGSKA (reference sequence). Unique molecular identifier tags were affixed to discrete cDNA molecules. One entry per CDR3 protein results from TCRdb running MiXCR on the 5' RACE reads. The sample lists approximately 120,000 distinct CDR3 sequences, 15% occurring once. This specimen comes from a study of early T cells in non-severe SARS-CoV-2 infection. This clonotype was obtained from an adult who was a healthcare worker with PCR-confirmed SARS-CoV-2 infection or an uninfected control (not recorded which). The material sequenced was whole blood. The rearrangement joins TRBV20-1 to TRBJ2-1; TRBD1 aligns across 10 bases. CDR3 protein: CSATNPGQGSNEQFF. The CDR3 coding sequence is TGCAGTGCAACTAACCCGGGACAGGGGAGCAATGAGCAGTTCTTC.